This record looks at one T cell receptor beta chain sequence and its context. Its antigen is unknown. The sample belongs to a study of cytomegalovirus exposure and HLA in healthy donors. Study conclusions and caveats: Exclusion applied to some V segments, including TRBV6-2 and TRBV6-3, as they were indistinguishable. According to reports, the classifier identified cytomegalovirus status with high specificity and sensitivity. Several of the most significant clusters were apparently associated with common viral pathogens in a later analysis.

Use of 60 Vbeta and 13 Jbeta primers characterized the PCR. Here immunoSEQ multiplex PCR was the method, and the copy in TCRdb shows in-frame clones only, minus some. The profile shows some 130,000 clones, around 9% of them singletons. The germline gives CDR1 SGHTA, CDR2 FQGNSA. The CDR3 consists of 16 residues. Trimming cost V 5 bases and J 2 bases, with 18 bases left between them. Donors were ostensibly healthy at sampling, although undocumented immune exposures were probable. What was sequenced was PBMCs. The sequence derives from a woman between 40 and 55 years old in good health and CMV-seropositive. V gene TRBV7-2 combines with J gene TRBJ1-1; D call uncertain. The CDR3 loop is CASSPVGSPVNTEAFF. DNA of the CDR3: TGTGCCAGCAGCCCAGTCGGGTCCCCAGTTAACACTGAAGCTTTCTTT.